This T cell receptor (beta chain) was profiled in a study of PD-L1 blockade in urothelial cancer. Time point meaning: pretreatment peripheral blood. The table came from immunoSEQ multiplex PCR; TCRdb's copy has only in-frame clones and leaves some out. The table lists about 50,000 clones, roughly 86% of them singletons, with roughly 22% in the top ten. CDR3 length equals 13 residues. Unmatched junction bases numbered 7, after V lost 4 bases and J lost 9 bases. Germline V gives CDR1 SGHRS, CDR2 YFSETQ. V gene TRBV5-1 combines with J gene TRBJ2-3, with TRBD2 matching over 8 bases. This sequence originates from a man in his sixties with urothelial cancer. This specimen was PBMCs, taken around atezolizumab (anti-PD-L1) treatment. CDR3 protein: CASSESGSGTQYF. CDR3 bases: TGCGCCAGCAGCGAGAGCGGGAGCGGGACGCAGTATTTT. Variable domain in full (rest from reference TRBV5-1 and TRBJ2-3): KAGVTQTPRYLIKTRGQQVTLSCSPISGHRSVSWYQQTPGQGLQFLFEYFSETQRNKGNFPGRFSGRQFSNSRSEMNVSTLELGDSALYLCASSESGSGTQYFGPGTRLTVL.